This TCR beta chain is from a study of blood T cell repertoires in COVID-19. Study-wide context: Some COVID-19 samples were acute and others convalescent; all came from the United States, Italy and Spain.

Authors' analysis steps: For nucleated cells, counts were estimated from reference gene primer amplification. Assay used: immunoSEQ multiplex PCR; TCRdb lists only in-frame clones, some missing. That table supplies the V and J calls and clone size; D and trimming were determined from the DNA. The profile covers under 150,000 clones, with 80% to 90% appearing a single time and roughly 3% taken by the ten largest. The CDR3 covers 17 residues. V lost 0 bases, J lost 7 bases, and 18 bases lay in between. The V gene's germline CDR1 is KGHSH and CDR2 LQKENI. Sequenced input: peripheral blood. The chain uses TRBV18 and TRBJ1-4, with D unclear. The receptor's source is a woman aged 55-75 years with active COVID-19. The CDR3: CASSPPWSAQSGEKLFF. CDR3 bases: TGTGCCAGCTCACCACCGTGGTCTGCTCAGTCGGGTGAAAAACTGTTTTTT.